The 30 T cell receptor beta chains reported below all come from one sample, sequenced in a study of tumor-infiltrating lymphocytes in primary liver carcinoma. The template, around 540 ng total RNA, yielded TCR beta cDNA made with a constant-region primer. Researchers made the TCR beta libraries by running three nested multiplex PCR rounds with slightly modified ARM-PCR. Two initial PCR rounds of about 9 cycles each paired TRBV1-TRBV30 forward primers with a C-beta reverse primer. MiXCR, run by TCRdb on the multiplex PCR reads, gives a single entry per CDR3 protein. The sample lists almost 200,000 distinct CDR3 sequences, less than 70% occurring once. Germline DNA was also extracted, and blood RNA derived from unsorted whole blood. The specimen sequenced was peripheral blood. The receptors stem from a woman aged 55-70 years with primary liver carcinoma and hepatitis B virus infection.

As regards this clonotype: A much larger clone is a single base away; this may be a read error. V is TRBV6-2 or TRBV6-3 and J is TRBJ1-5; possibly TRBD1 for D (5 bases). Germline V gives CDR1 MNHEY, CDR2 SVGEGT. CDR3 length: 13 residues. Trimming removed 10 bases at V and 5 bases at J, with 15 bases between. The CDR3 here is CATHNRFDQPQHF. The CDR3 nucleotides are TGTGCCACCCACAACAGGTTCGATCAGCCCCAGCATTTT.

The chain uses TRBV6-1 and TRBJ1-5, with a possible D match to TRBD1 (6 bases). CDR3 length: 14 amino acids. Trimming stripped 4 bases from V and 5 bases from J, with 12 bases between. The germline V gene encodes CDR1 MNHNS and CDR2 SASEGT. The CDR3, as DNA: TGTGCCAGCAGTGGAGGGGGTGGTTATCAGCCCCAGCATTTT. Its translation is CASSGGGGYQPQHF.

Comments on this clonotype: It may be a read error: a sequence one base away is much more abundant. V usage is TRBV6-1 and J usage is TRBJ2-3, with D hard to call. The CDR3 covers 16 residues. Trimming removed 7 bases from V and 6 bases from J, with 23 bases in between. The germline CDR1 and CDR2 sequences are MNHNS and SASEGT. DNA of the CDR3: TGTGCCAGCATTCCCCTGGTGGGCAGCACAGCGGATACGCAGTATTTT. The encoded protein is CASIPLVGSTADTQYF.

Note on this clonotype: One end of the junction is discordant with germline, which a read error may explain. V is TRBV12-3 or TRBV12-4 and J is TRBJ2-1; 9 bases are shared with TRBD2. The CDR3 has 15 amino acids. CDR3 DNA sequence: TGTACCAGCAGTTCACCGACTAGCGGAGACAATGAGCAGTCCTTC. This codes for CTSSSPTSGDNEQSF.

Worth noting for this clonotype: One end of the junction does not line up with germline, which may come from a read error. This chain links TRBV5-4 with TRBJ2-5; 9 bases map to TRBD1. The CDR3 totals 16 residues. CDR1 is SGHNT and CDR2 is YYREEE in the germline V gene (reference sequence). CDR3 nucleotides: TGTGTCAGCAGCCCCCTGGGGACAGGGATGGGAGAGACCCAGTACTTC. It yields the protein CVSSPLGTGMGETQYF. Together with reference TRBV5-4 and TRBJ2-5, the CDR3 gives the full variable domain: ETGVTQSPTHLIKTRGQQVTLRCSSQSGHNTVSWYQQALGQGPQFIFQYYREEENGRGNFPPRFSGLQFPNYSSELNVNALELDDSALYLCVSSPLGTGMGETQYFGPGTRLLVL.

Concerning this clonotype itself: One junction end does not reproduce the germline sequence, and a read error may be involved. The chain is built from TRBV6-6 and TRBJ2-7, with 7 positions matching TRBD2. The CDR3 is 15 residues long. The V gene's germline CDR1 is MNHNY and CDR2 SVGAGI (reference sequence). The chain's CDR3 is CASRLSAEDGGEHYF. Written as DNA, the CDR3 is TGTGCCAGCAGGTTATCGGCGGAGGATGGGGGGGAGCATTACTTC.

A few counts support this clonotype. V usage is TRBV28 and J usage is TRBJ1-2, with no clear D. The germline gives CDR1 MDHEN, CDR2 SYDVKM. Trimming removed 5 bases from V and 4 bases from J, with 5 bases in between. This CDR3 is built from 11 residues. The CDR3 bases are TGTGCCAGCAGTGACCTCTATGGCTACACCTTC. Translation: CASSDLYGYTF.

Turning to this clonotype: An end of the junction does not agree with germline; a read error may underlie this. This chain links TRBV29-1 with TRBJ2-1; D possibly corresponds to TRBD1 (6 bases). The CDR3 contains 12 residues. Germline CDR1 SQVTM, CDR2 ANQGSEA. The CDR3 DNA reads TGCTGCGACAGGATTGATTACAATGAGCAGTCCTTC. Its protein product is CCDRIDYNEQSF.

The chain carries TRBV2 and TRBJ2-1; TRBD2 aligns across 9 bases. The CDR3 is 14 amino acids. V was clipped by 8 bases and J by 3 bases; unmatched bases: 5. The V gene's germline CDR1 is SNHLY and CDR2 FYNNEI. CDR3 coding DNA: TGTGCCAGCGGGCTAGCGGGAATCTACAATGAGCAGTTCTTC. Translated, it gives CASGLAGIYNEQFF.

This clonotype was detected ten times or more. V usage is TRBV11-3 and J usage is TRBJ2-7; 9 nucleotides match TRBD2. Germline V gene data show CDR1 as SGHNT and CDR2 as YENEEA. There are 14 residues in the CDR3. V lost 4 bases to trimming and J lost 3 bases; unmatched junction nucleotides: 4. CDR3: CASSSGAGGYEQYF. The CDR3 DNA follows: TGTGCCAGCAGCTCAGGAGCGGGAGGCTACGAGCAGTACTTC. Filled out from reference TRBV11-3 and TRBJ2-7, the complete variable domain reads EAGVVQSPRYKIIEKKQPVAFWCNPISGHNTLYWYLQNLGQGPELLIRYENEEAVDDSQLPKDRFSAERLKGVDSTLKIQPAELGDSAVYLCASSSGAGGYEQYFGPGTRLTVT.

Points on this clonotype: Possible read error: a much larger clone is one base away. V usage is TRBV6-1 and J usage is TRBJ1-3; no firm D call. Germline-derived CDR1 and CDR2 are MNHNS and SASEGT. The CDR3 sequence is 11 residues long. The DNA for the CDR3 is TGTGCCATCCTCTCTGGAACCACCATATATTTT. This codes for CAILSGTTIYF.

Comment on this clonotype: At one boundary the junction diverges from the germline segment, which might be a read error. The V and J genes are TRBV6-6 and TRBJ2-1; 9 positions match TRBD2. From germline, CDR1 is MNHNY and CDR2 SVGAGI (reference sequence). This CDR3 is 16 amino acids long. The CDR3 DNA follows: TGTGCCAGCAGTGCCTCCGGGACTAGCTTTCACAATGTGCAGTTCTTC. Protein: CASSASGTSFHNVQFF.

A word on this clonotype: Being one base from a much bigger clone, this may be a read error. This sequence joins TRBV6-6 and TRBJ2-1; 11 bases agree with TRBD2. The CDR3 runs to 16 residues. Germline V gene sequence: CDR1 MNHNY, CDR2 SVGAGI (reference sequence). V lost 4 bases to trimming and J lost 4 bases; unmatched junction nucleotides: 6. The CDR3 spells CASSCGLAGGYNEQFF. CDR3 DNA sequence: TGTGCCAGCAGTTGCGGTCTAGCGGGAGGATACAATGAGCAGTTCTTC.

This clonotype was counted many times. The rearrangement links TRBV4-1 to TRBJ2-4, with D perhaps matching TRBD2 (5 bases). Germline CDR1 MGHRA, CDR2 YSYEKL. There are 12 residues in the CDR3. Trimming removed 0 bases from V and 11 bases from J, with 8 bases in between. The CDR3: CASSQEAEVQYF. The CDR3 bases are TGCGCCAGCAGCCAAGAGGCGGAGGTTCAGTACTTC.

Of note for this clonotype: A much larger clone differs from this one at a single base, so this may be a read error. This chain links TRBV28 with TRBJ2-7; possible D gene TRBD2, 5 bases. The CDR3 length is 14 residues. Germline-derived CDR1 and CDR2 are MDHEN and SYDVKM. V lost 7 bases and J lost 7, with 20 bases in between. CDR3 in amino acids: CASTPRALPLEQYF. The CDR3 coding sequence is TGTGCCAGCACCCCGAGGGCTCTGCCCCTGGAGCAGTACTTC.

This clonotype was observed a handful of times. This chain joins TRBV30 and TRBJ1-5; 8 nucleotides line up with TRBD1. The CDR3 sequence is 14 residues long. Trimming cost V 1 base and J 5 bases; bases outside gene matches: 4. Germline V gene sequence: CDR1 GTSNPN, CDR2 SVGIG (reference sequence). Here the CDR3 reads CAWSEGQGHQPQHF. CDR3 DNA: TGTGCCTGGAGTGAAGGACAGGGCCATCAGCCCCAGCATTTT.

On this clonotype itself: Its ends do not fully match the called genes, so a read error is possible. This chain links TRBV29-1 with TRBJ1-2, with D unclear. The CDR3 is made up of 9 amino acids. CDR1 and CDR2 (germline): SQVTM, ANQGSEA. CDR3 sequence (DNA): TGCAGCGTCGCCGGAGGCTATACCTTC. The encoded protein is CSVAGGYTF.

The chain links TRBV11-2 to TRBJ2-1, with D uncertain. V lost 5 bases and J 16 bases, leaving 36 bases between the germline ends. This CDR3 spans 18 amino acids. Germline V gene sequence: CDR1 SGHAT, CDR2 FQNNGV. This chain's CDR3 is CASSPVGEKAGLYNERFF. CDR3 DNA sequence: TGTGCCAGCAGCCCCGTAGGTGAAAAAGCAGGCCTCTACAATGAGCGATTCTTC.

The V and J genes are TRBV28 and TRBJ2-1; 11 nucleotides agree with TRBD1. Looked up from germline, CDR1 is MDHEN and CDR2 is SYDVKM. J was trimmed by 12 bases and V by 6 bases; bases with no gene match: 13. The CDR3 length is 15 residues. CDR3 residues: CASSQGQGASSGQFF. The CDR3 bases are TGTGCCAGCAGCCAAGGACAGGGGGCTTCAAGTGGGCAGTTCTTC.

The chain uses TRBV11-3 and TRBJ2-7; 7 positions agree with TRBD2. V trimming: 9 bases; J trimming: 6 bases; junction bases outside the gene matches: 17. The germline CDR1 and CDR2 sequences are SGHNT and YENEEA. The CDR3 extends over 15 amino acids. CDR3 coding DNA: TGTGCCAGTATCACTGACAGCGGGAAGGGCGGCGAGCAGTACTTC. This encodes CASITDSGKGGEQYF. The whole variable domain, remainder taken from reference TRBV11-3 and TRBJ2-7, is EAGVVQSPRYKIIEKKQPVAFWCNPISGHNTLYWYLQNLGQGPELLIRYENEEAVDDSQLPKDRFSAERLKGVDSTLKIQPAELGDSAVYLCASITDSGKGGEQYFGPGTRLTVT.

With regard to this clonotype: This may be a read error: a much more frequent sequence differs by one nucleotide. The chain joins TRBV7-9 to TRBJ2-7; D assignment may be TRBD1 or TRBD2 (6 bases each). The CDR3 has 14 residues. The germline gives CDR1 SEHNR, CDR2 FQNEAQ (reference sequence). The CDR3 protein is CASRLGGQSYEQYF. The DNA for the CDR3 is TGTGCCAGCAGGTTAGGGGGGCAGTCCTACGAGCAGTACTTC.

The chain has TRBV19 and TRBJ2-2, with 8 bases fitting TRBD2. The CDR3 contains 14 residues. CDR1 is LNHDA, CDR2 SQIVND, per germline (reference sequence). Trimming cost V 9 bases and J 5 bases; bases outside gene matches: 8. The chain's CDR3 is CASRRLAQTGELFF. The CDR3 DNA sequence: TGTGCCAGCCGGAGACTAGCGCAAACCGGGGAGCTGTTTTTT.

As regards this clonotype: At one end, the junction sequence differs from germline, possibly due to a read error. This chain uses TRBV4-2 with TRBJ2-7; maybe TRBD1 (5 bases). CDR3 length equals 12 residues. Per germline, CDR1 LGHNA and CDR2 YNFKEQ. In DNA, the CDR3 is TGTGCCCGCAGCCAAGAGGCCAAGGACATGTACTTC. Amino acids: CARSQEAKDMYF.

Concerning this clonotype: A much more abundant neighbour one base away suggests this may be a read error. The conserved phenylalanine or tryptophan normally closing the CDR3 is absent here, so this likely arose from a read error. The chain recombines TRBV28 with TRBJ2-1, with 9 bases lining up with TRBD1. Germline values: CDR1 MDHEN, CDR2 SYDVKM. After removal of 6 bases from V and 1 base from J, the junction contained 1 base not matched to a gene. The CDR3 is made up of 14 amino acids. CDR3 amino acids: CASRDRGSYNEQFL. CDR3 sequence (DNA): TGTGCCAGCAGGGACAGGGGATCCTACAATGAGCAGTTCTTA.

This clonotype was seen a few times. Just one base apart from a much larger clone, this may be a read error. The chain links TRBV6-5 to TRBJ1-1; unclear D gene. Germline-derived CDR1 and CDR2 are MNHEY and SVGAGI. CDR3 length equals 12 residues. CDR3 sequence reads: CAGSGRYTEAFF. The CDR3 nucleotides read TGTGCCGGCAGTGGACGGTACACTGAAGCTTTCTTT.

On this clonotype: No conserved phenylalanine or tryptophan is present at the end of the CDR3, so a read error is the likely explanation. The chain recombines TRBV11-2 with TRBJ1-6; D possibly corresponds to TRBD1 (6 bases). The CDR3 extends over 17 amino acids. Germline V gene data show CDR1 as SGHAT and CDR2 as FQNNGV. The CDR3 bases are TGCGCCAGCAGCTTAGGCAGGGAAACAGGGCGCAATTCACCCCTCCACTAT. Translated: CASSLGRETGRNSPLHY.

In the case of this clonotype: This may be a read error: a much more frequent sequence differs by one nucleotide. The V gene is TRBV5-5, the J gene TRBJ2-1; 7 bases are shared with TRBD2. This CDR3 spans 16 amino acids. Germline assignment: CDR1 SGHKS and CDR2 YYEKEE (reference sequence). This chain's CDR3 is CASSFGSSSGYNEQSF. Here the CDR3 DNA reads TGTGCCAGCAGCTTCGGGTCGTCTAGCGGTTACAATGAGCAGTCCTTC.

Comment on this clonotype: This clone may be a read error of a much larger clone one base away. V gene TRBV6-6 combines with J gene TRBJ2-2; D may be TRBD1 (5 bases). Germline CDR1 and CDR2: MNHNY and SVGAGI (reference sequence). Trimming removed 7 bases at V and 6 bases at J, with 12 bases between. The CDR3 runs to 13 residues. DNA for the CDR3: TGTGCCAGCATCCAAAGGGGTGCCGGGGAGCTGTTTTTT. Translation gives CASIQRGAGELFF.

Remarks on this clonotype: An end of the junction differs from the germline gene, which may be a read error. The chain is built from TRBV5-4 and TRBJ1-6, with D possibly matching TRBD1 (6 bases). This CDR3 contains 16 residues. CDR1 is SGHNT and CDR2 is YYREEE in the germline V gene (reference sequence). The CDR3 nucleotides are TGTGCCAGCAGCCCACAGGGCGGATCCTTTAATTCACCCCTCCACTTT. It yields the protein CASSPQGGSFNSPLHF.

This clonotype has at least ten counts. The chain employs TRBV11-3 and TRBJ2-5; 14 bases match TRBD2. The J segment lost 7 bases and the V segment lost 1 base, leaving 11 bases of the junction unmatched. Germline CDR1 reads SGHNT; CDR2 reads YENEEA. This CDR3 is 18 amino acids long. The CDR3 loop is CASSLARTSGRTVLTQYF. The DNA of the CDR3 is TGTGCCAGCAGCTTAGCCCGGACTAGCGGGAGGACTGTCTTGACCCAGTACTTC.